One and the same sample provided the 25 T cell receptor beta chains below, sequenced in a study of cytomegalovirus exposure and HLA in healthy donors. Amplification used 60 Vbeta primers and 13 Jbeta primers. Libraries were prepared by immunoSEQ multiplex PCR; TCRdb keeps only in-frame clonotypes and omits some of them. Among some 120,000 clones listed, under 20% were seen once. The sample consisted of PBMCs. The receptors shown here come from a female donor in good health and CMV-seropositive.

This clone was observed a handful of times. The chain couples TRBV10-3 to TRBJ2-6, with TRBD1 identical over 10 bases. Per the germline V gene, CDR1 is ENHRY and CDR2 is SYGVKD. Unmatched junction bases numbered 4, after V lost 3 bases and J lost 2 bases. This CDR3 contains 17 residues. The CDR3 sequence is CAISEGTGATGANVLTF. CDR3 coding DNA: TGTGCCATCAGTGAAGGGACAGGGGCCACTGGGGCCAACGTCCTGACTTTC.

The chain uses TRBV5-4 and TRBJ1-2, with TRBD1 matching over 9 bases. Germline CDR1 SGHNT, CDR2 YYREEE (reference sequence). This CDR3 spans 16 amino acids. V lost 3 bases to trimming and J lost 4 bases; unmatched junction nucleotides: 10. In DNA form, the CDR3 reads TGTGCCAGCAGCTCGGGGAACAGGGGGCAGGTCTATGGCTACACCTTC. Translated: CASSSGNRGQVYGYTF.

This clone has just a few counts. The chain couples TRBV5-1 to TRBJ2-5, with 10 bases aligning to TRBD1. The CDR3 consists of 17 residues. The germline V gene encodes CDR1 SGHRS and CDR2 YFSETQ. Trimming at V came to 6 bases and at J to 7 bases, leaving 18 bases not matched to a gene. The CDR3 bases are TGCGCCAGCACCCGAAATCCGGGACAGGGGACCCCAAGGACCCAGTACTTC. Translation gives CASTRNPGQGTPRTQYF.

V is TRBV7-8 and J is TRBJ2-1; 7 bases are a match to TRBD2. The germline CDR1 and CDR2 sequences are SGHVS and FQNEAQ. V lost 0 bases and J lost 4; bases outside the gene matches: 9. The CDR3 spans 17 residues. CDR3: CASSLAWAGEIYNEQFF. CDR3 DNA: TGTGCCAGCAGCTTAGCGTGGGCGGGGGAGATATACAATGAGCAGTTCTTC.

The CDR3 reads CASSPGGTDVMNTEAFF. The CDR3 nucleotides are TGTGCCAGCAGCCCTGGGGGGACCGATGTTATGAACACTGAAGCTTTCTTT. This rearrangement joins TRBV5-7 to TRBJ1-1, with a possible D match to TRBD1 (5 bases). TRBV5-7 is an open reading frame whose function is uncertain. Trimming shortened V by 4 bases and J by 0 bases, and 19 bases separated the two germline ends. The CDR3 covers 17 residues.

V is TRBV10-3 and J is TRBJ2-7; D is possibly TRBD2 (6 bases). From germline, CDR1 is ENHRY and CDR2 SYGVKD. The CDR3 spans 12 residues. Deletions cut 6 bases from V and 6 bases from J, with 12 bases between. The chain's CDR3 is CAIRRLEGEQYF. In DNA form, the CDR3 reads TGTGCCATCAGGAGACTAGAGGGCGAGCAGTACTTC.

This clone was seen more than once but under ten times. The chain recombines TRBV27 with TRBJ1-2, with D perhaps TRBD1 (6 bases). The CDR3 has 14 amino acids. Germline V gene sequence: CDR1 MNHEY, CDR2 SMNVEV (reference sequence). Trimming cost V 7 bases and J 4 bases, with 16 bases left between them. The CDR3 region has the DNA TGTGCCAGCAAGTTTAGGGGGGGAACCTATGGCTACACCTTC. It is translated as CASKFRGGTYGYTF.

This clone appeared a few times. V gene TRBV7-8 combines with J gene TRBJ2-7; perhaps TRBD2 as D (5 bases). Trimming removed 8 bases at V and 1 base at J, with 15 bases between. CDR3 length: 14 amino acids. CDR1 and CDR2 (germline): SGHVS, FQNEAQ. Written as DNA, the CDR3 is TGTGCCAGCCAGCTTGTTCGGGGTTCCTACGAGCAGTACTTC. This gives the protein CASQLVRGSYEQYF.

The chain combines TRBV2 with TRBJ1-1; the D gene is possibly TRBD1 (5 bases). The V gene's germline CDR1 is SNHLY and CDR2 FYNNEI. The CDR3 runs to 14 residues. V was shortened by 4 bases and J by 5 bases, with 14 bases between the two germline ends. The CDR3 DNA follows: TGTGCCAGCAGTGGTGTGACACGGGGGACTGAAGCTTTCTTT. It codes for CASSGVTRGTEAFF.

This clone was seen once. The chain carries TRBV19 and TRBJ2-7, with TRBD1 matching 8 bases. Germline CDR1 LNHDA, CDR2 SQIVND (reference sequence). V dropped 5 bases and J dropped 0; count of bases not matched to a gene: 3. This CDR3 contains 14 residues. The CDR3 DNA follows: TGTGCCAGTAGTTGGCAGGGGGCCTCCTACGAGCAGTACTTC. Protein sequence: CASSWQGASYEQYF. The full variable domain, completed using reference TRBV19 and TRBJ2-7, is DGGITQSPKYLFRKEGQNVTLSCEQNLNHDAMYWYRQDPGQGLRLIYYSQIVNDFQKGDIAEGYSVSREKKESFPLTVTSAQKNPTAFYLCASSWQGASYEQYFGPGTRLTVT.

The chain joins TRBV12-5 to TRBJ1-3; D remains ambiguous. The CDR3 sequence is 12 residues long. Looked up from germline, CDR1 is LGHNT and CDR2 is FRNRAP. V gave up 6 bases and J gave up 1 base, with 4 bases separating them. The CDR3 sequence: CASGGSGNTIYF. The DNA for the CDR3 is TGTGCTAGTGGCGGGTCTGGAAACACCATATATTTT.

This clone was recorded a few times. The chain employs TRBV6-1 and TRBJ1-2; 11 bases fit TRBD1. The germline gives CDR1 MNHNS, CDR2 SASEGT. The CDR3 runs 15 residues. V trimming: 4 bases; J trimming: 5 bases; junction bases outside the gene matches: 6. In DNA form, the CDR3 reads TGTGCCAGCAGTGTGGCGGGACAGGGGGGGTATGGCTACACCTTC. Protein: CASSVAGQGGYGYTF.

The chain uses TRBV7-8 and TRBJ1-5; D is unresolved. V was trimmed by 5 bases and J by 8 bases, leaving 13 bases between them. The CDR3 totals 13 residues. Germline V gene lookup returns CDR1 SGHVS and CDR2 FQNEAQ. CDR3 in amino acids: CASSQTAREPQHF. The CDR3 DNA is TGTGCCAGCAGCCAGACTGCGCGTGAGCCCCAGCATTTT.

In DNA form, the CDR3 reads TGTGCCAGCAGCCCCCGTGAGGCCACCGGGGAGCTGTTTTTT. Its protein is CASSPREATGELFF. The J gene is TRBJ2-2, the V gene TRBV7-2; D is uncertain. V lost 5 bases and J lost 4, with 11 bases in between. The CDR3 loop spans 14 amino acids. Germline V gives CDR1 SGHTA, CDR2 FQGNSA.

V and J are TRBV2 and TRBJ1-4; possible D gene TRBD1, 5 bases. The V gene's germline CDR1 is SNHLY and CDR2 FYNNEI. Trimming removed 6 bases from V and 7 bases from J, with 15 bases in between. This CDR3 contains 14 residues. This CDR3 is CASRAGLGGEKLFF. The DNA for the CDR3 is TGTGCCAGCAGAGCGGGACTCGGGGGTGAAAAACTGTTTTTT.

V gene TRBV18 combines with J gene TRBJ1-2; 9 nucleotides match TRBD1. The CDR3 runs 16 residues. Trimming took 6 bases from V and 4 from J; bases not matched to a gene: 12. Germline CDR1 KGHSH, CDR2 LQKENI. The CDR3 coding sequence is TGTGCCAGCTCCCCCGGACAGGGGCAGTTTGGCTATGGCTACACCTTC. It is translated as CASSPGQGQFGYGYTF.

This sequence joins TRBV7-9 and TRBJ1-2; 8 positions match TRBD1. The CDR3 contains 12 residues. Trimming took 10 bases from V and 7 from J; bases not matched to a gene: 8. Germline loops: CDR1 SEHNR, CDR2 FQNEAQ (reference sequence). The CDR3 sequence is CATTDRAGGYTF. In nucleotides, the CDR3 is TGTGCCACCACGGACAGGGCTGGTGGCTACACCTTC.

The chain joins TRBV6-6 to TRBJ1-2; the match to TRBD1 covers 10 bases. The CDR3 length is 15 residues. Trimming cost V 2 bases and J 7 bases; bases outside gene matches: 7. Germline V gene sequence: CDR1 MNHNY, CDR2 SVGAGI (reference sequence). The CDR3: CASSYDDRGRVGYTF. As DNA, the CDR3 is TGTGCCAGCAGTTACGACGACAGGGGGCGAGTTGGCTACACCTTC.

This clone was detected only once. J is TRBJ2-5 and V is TRBV4-2, with 8 bases matching TRBD1. Germline CDR1 LGHNA, CDR2 YNFKEQ. J lost 5 bases, V lost 0 bases, and 26 bases had no gene match. The length of the CDR3 is 22 residues. As DNA, the CDR3 is TGTGCCAGCAGCCAAGACAGGGGGCATTCACAGCGGTTCACGGACCCCCAGGAGACCCAGTACTTC. It codes for CASSQDRGHSQRFTDPQETQYF.

V is TRBV28 and J is TRBJ1-5; D perhaps matches TRBD1 (5 bases). Germline assignment: CDR1 MDHEN and CDR2 SYDVKM. The CDR3 has 14 amino acids. Trimming took 6 bases from V and 5 from J, leaving 14 bases between them. In DNA form, the CDR3 reads TGTGCCAGCAGCCTGGGACTACAGTATCAGCCCCAGCATTTT. Protein product: CASSLGLQYQPQHF.

A word on this clone: Germline is not matched at one junction end, which may reflect a read error. The chain is built from TRBV30 and TRBJ2-5; no firm D call. The CDR3 totals 12 residues. Germline V CDR1 and CDR2: GTSNPN, SVGIG (reference sequence). The CDR3 bases are TGTGTCTGGAGTGTACAGTGGGAGACCCAGTACTTC. This codes for CVWSVQWETQYF.

This chain connects TRBV5-1 to TRBJ2-1; 10 nucleotides align to TRBD2. With V trimmed by 2 bases and J by 3 bases, 2 bases remained unmatched. Looked up from germline, CDR1 is SGHRS and CDR2 is YFSETQ. The CDR3 sequence is 15 residues long. For the CDR3, the DNA is TGCGCCAGCAGCTTCGGACTAGCGGACTACAATGAGCAGTTCTTC. Protein: CASSFGLADYNEQFF.

The V gene is TRBV28, the J gene TRBJ1-4; 9 bases align to TRBD1. From germline, CDR1 is MDHEN and CDR2 SYDVKM. J gave up 0 bases and V 6 bases, and 14 bases lay outside the gene matches. The length of the CDR3 is 19 residues. The CDR3 DNA reads as TGTGCCAGCAGCCGACGGACAGGGGCGGGACTTGCAACTAATGAAAAACTGTTTTTT. Translation: CASSRRTGAGLATNEKLFF.

This clone was picked up a small number of times. CDR3 in DNA: TGTGCCAGCTCACTGGGGGGGAATAGCAATCAGCCCCAGCATTTT. It specifies CASSLGGNSNQPQHF. The J gene is TRBJ1-5, the V gene TRBV18, with a possible D match to TRBD1 (5 bases). This CDR3 region has 15 residues. CDR1 is KGHSH, CDR2 LQKENI, per germline. Trimming cost V 4 bases and J 0 bases, with 10 bases left between them.

This clone was counted between two and nine times. CDR3 DNA: TGTGCCAGCAGTCGACAATATGGCTACACCTTC. The encoded protein is CASSRQYGYTF. The chain couples TRBV28 to TRBJ1-2; D gene ambiguous. This CDR3 is built from 11 residues. Trimming removed 5 bases at V and 5 bases at J, with 6 bases between. Germline loops: CDR1 MDHEN, CDR2 SYDVKM.